Listed below are T cell receptor beta chains from one sample, sequenced in a study of neurological immune-mediated disorders. A single record per CDR3 protein comes from TCRdb applying MiXCR to the 5' RACE reads. Here the sample spans over 30,000 distinct CDR3 sequences, less than 15% being singletons. The sample consisted of PBMCs. Receptor source: a woman aged 40 to 50 in good health. Each CDR3 is given without its conserved first and last residue. Size tells how often a clone was seen (once, few, many) or the class of an expanded clone, and some rows leave it out.

V: TRBV4-3; size: many; length: 12; CDR3: ASSRDSSYNEQF
V: TRBV5-1; size: many; length: 12; CDR3: ASSLAGIDQPQH
V: TRBV4-3; size: many; length: 12; CDR3: ASSQDRGNHEQY
V: TRBV7-2; size: many; length: 15; CDR3: ASSPGGAGDVGETQY
V: TRBV4-1; size: many; length: 13; CDR3: ASSVDGTSSYEQY
V: TRBV30; size: many; length: 12; CDR3: AWSKGASNQPQH
V: TRBV5-1; size: many; length: 15; CDR3: ASRIRAFPGVNYEQY
V: TRBV20-1; size: many; length: 12; CDR3: SAGTSGSHGEQF
V: TRBV6-2/TRBV6-3; size: many; length: 12; CDR3: ASQTSGGYNEQF
V: TRBV7-3; size: many; length: 12; CDR3: ASSLGSGTSEQF
V: TRBV7-2; size: many; length: 13; CDR3: ASSLAGPSGGTQY
V: TRBV27; size: many; length: 12; CDR3: ASSPIRGNNEQF
V: TRBV5-5; size: NA; length: 14; CDR3: ASSHPLEVSPYEQY
V: TRBV6-6; size: many; length: 13; CDR3: ASRTRDRENTEAF
V: TRBV6-5; size: many; length: 13; CDR3: ASSAQGAEAGELF
V: TRBV20-1; size: few; length: 14; CDR3: SARDTLLTSGATQY
V: TRBV5-5; size: many; length: 16; CDR3: ASSLGAGGGTNTGELF
V: TRBV6-2/TRBV6-3; size: many; length: 15; CDR3: ASKSHGAGALDNEQF
V: TRBV4-3; size: many; length: 13; CDR3: ASSQVRSTNEKLF
V: TRBV7-2; size: many; length: 11; CDR3: ASSLQEGYGYT
V: TRBV20-1; size: NA; length: 13; CDR3: SARGWRGSTDTQY
V: TRBV20-1; size: medium-sized; length: 10; CDR3: SARTGGNTIY
V: TRBV6-2/TRBV6-3; size: many; length: 11; CDR3: ASTLVLNTEAF
V: TRBV5-1; size: many; length: 14; CDR3: ASSLGGQGLNTEAF
V: TRBV21-1; size: many; length: 13; CDR3: ASSKSQGGSYEQY
V: TRBV2; size: many; length: 11; CDR3: ASGWGVGEKLF
V: TRBV19; size: many; length: 13; CDR3: ASRRTSGSRNEQF
V: TRBV2; size: many; length: 13; CDR3: ASSDAPGPFYEQY